This T cell receptor beta chain was obtained from a study of cytomegalovirus exposure and HLA in healthy donors. Findings of the study overall: Fewer N-insertions than the roughly 670-donor mean were reportedly shown by an Asian-associated ancestry cluster in a later analysis.

Notes on this clone: Its specificity is unknown.

With 0 bases removed from V and 3 bases from J, the gap between germline ends came to 7 bases. The germline V gene has CDR1 SGHRS and CDR2 YFSETQ. This CDR3 spans 14 amino acids. PCR employed 60 Vbeta and 13 Jbeta primers. Sequenced by immunoSEQ multiplex PCR; TCRdb stores in-frame clones only, minus some. This sample's table reports around 84,000 clones. This chain uses TRBV5-1 with TRBJ2-1, with a possible D match to TRBD2 (5 bases). This receptor was identified in a man between 25 and 39 years old in good health and CMV-seronegative. The sample consisted of PBMCs. The CDR3 sequence: CASSLAGSYNEQFF. CDR3 DNA sequence: TGCGCCAGCAGCTTGGCTGGGAGCTACAATGAGCAGTTCTTC. Full variable domain (outside the CDR3, taken from reference TRBV5-1 and TRBJ2-1): KAGVTQTPRYLIKTRGQQVTLSCSPISGHRSVSWYQQTPGQGLQFLFEYFSETQRNKGNFPGRFSGRQFSNSRSEMNVSTLELGDSALYLCASSLAGSYNEQFFGPGTRLTVL.